This TCR beta chain came from a study of metastatic and nonmetastatic thyroid tumors. TCRdb reprocessed the PCR reads using MiXCR. There are around 45,000 clones in the sample; around 2.9% occur only once, and approximately 9.8% lies in the top ten. Ahead of thyroid surgery, no patient had received treatment of any kind. Study outcomes and limitations: Reports indicated that malignant thyroid tumors showed significantly higher TCR beta diversity than benign nodules did, in blood and tumor.

At least ten counts were recorded for this clone. What it binds is unknown. This clone may be a read error of a much larger clone one base away. Other DNA sequences in the same sample also yield this CDR3. Sequencing was carried out using blood. The clonotype was recovered from a female donor with papillary thyroid cancer or a benign thyroid nodule (not recorded which). Some clones in this sample may be carry-over from other donors' samples.

DNA for the CDR3: TGTGCCAGCAGCCATAAGGGGGCGGGTTACTACACAGATACGCAGTATTTT. It yields the protein CASSHKGAGYYTDTQYF. This sequence joins TRBV3-1 and TRBJ2-3; 7 nucleotides line up with TRBD1. Germline V gene lookup returns CDR1 LGHDT and CDR2 YNNKEL (reference sequence). The CDR3 runs to 17 residues. With V trimmed by 3 bases and J by 2 bases, 11 bases remained unmatched.